This T cell receptor beta chain was sequenced for a study of T cell responses to AZD1222 COVID-19 vaccine. V lost 4 bases to trimming and J lost 0 bases, with 10 bases between them. Germline V CDR1 and CDR2: GTSNPN, SVGIG (reference sequence). This CDR3 spans 15 amino acids. Libraries were prepared by immunoSEQ multiplex PCR; TCRdb keeps only in-frame clonotypes and omits some of them. The sample has about 140,000 clones, approximately 89% seen once. The sequenced sample was peripheral blood, obtained on day 0 of AZD1222 vaccination. This sequence was found in an adult in good health. The V call is TRBV30, the J call TRBJ1-6; TRBD1 might be the D (5 bases). The DNA of the CDR3 is TGTGCCTGGATGGATAGGGGCTCCTATAATTCACCCCTCCACTTT. Translation gives CAWMDRGSYNSPLHF. Full variable domain (outside the CDR3, taken from reference TRBV30 and TRBJ1-6): SQTIHQWPATLVQPVGSPLSLECTVEGTSNPNLYWYRQAAGRGLQLLFYSVGIGQISSEVPQNLSASRPQDRQFILSSKKLLLSDSGFYLCAWMDRGSYNSPLHFGNGTRLTVT.